The 5 T cell receptor beta chains below come from one sample, sequenced in a study of blood T cell repertoires in COVID-19. This table comes from immunoSEQ multiplex PCR, and its TCRdb copy is limited to in-frame clones, with some not included. The repertoire includes hundreds of thousands of clones, roughly nine tenths of them detected once, and about 2.2% sits in the top ten. The sample taken for sequencing was peripheral blood. All receptors derive from a woman aged 45-59 years with acute or convalescent COVID-19.

Points on this clone: Germline is not matched at one junction end, which may reflect a read error. The V gene is TRBV18, the J gene TRBJ2-2, with TRBD2 matching 7 bases. This CDR3 is built from 16 residues. Germline values: CDR1 KGHSH, CDR2 LQKENI. CDR3 sequence: CASSPQPSGNTGELFF. In DNA, the CDR3 is TGTGCCAGCTCTCCACAACCTAGCGGGAACACCGGGGAGCTGTTTTTT. Complete variable domain (other parts from reference TRBV18 and TRBJ2-2): NAGVMQNPRHLVRRRGQEARLRCSPMKGHSHVYWYRQLPEEGLKFMVYLQKENIIDESGMPKERFSAEFPKEGPSILRIQQVVRGDSAAYFCASSPQPSGNTGELFFGEGSRLTVL.

The CDR3 bases are TGCGCCAGCAGCCAAGACCTAGCGGGAACCGGGGAGCTGTTTTTT. Amino acids: CASSQDLAGTGELFF. The chain is built from TRBV4-3 and TRBJ2-2, with 9 nucleotides matching TRBD2. The length of the CDR3 is 15 residues. Unmatched junction bases numbered 1, after V lost 0 bases and J lost 5 bases. Germline V gene data show CDR1 as LGHNA and CDR2 as YSLEER.

This rearrangement joins TRBV3-1 (or the pseudogene TRBV3-2) to TRBJ2-5, with 12 bases identical to TRBD2. Germline V gene sequence: CDR1 LGHDT, CDR2 YNNKEL (reference sequence). This CDR3 region has 17 residues. V dropped 4 bases and J dropped 3; count of bases not matched to a gene: 9. The CDR3, as DNA: TGTGCCAGCAGCCGTCGATCTAGCGGGGGGGTTGAAGAGACCCAGTACTTC. Translated, it gives CASSRRSSGGVEETQYF.

The chain employs TRBV18 and TRBJ1-2; 7 bases map to TRBD1. The junction had 9 bases not matched to a gene; V was cut back by 0 bases and J by 5 bases. Per germline, CDR1 KGHSH and CDR2 LQKENI. CDR3 length: 16 amino acids. This chain's CDR3 is CASSPPIRDSFYGYTF. CDR3 bases: TGTGCCAGCTCACCACCGATAAGGGACAGCTTTTATGGCTACACCTTC.

This clone was detected only a few times. V is TRBV7-3 and J is TRBJ2-1; 7 bases are shared with TRBD2. The CDR3 contains 15 residues. Per the germline V gene, CDR1 is SGHTA and CDR2 is FQGTGA. With V trimmed by 1 base and J by 3 bases, 3 bases remained unmatched. CDR3 sequence: CASSLSGTNYNEQFF. The CDR3 nucleotides read TGTGCCAGCAGCTTAAGTGGGACTAACTACAATGAGCAGTTCTTC.